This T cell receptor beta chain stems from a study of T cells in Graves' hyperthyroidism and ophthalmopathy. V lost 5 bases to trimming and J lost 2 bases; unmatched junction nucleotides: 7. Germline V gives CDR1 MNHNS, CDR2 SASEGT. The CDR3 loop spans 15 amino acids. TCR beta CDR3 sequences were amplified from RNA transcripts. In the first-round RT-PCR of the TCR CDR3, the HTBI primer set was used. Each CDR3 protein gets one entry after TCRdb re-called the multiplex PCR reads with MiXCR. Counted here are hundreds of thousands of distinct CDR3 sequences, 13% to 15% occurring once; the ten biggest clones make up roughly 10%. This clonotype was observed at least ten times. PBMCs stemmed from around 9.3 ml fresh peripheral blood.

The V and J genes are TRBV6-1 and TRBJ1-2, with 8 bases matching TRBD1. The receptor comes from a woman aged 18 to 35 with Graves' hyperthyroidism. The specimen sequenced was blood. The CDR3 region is CASSYQSGGNYGYTF. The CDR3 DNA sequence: TGTGCCAGCAGTTATCAGTCAGGGGGCAACTATGGCTACACCTTC.